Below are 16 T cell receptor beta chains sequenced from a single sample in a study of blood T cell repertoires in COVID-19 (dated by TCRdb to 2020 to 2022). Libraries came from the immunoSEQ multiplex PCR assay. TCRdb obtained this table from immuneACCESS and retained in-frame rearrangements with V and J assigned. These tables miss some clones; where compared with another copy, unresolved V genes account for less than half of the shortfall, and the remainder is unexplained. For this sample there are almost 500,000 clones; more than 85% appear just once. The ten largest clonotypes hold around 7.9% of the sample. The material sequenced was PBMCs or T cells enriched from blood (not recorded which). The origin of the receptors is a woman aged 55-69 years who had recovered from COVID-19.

CDR3 protein: CASSSRTGEYYGYTF. CDR3 nucleotide sequence: TGTGCCAGCAGCTCCAGGACAGGGGAATACTATGGCTACACCTTC. The gene calls are TRBV9 and TRBJ1-2; 9 nucleotides agree with TRBD1. The CDR3 has 15 amino acids. In germline, CDR1 is SGDLS, CDR2 YYNGEE. V was clipped by 4 bases and J by 3 bases; unmatched bases: 7.

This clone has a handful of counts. The CDR3 DNA sequence: TGCAGCGTTCGCATACCGGGACAGGGGAAAGATGGCTACACCTTC. It is translated as CSVRIPGQGKDGYTF. The chain employs TRBV29-1 and TRBJ1-2, with 10 positions matching TRBD1. The CDR3 runs to 15 residues. The germline V gene encodes CDR1 SQVTM and CDR2 ANQGSEA. Trimming at V came to 5 bases and at J to 6 bases, leaving 12 bases not matched to a gene. The full variable domain, completed using reference TRBV29-1 and TRBJ1-2, is SAVISQKPSRDICQRGTSLTIQCQVDSQVTMMFWYRQQPGQSLTLIATANQGSEATYESGFVIDKFPISRPNLTFSTLTVSNMSPEDSSIYLCSVRIPGQGKDGYTFGSGTRLTVV.

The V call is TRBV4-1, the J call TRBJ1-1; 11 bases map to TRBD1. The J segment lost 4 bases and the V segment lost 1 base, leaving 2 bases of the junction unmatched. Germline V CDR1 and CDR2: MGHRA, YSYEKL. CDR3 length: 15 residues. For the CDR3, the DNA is TGCGCCAGCAGCCAAGGGACAGGGGGCGTCACTGAAGCTTTCTTT. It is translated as CASSQGTGGVTEAFF.

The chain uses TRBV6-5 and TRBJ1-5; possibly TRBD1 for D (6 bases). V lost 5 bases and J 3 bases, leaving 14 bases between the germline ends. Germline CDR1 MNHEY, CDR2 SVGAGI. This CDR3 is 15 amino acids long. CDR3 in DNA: TGTGCCAGCAGTCCGTGGGGGCCCGTCAATCAGCCCCAGCATTTT. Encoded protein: CASSPWGPVNQPQHF.

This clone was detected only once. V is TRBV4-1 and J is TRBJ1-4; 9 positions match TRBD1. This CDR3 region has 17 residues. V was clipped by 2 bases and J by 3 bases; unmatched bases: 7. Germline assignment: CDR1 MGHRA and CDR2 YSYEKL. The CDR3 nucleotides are TGCGCCAGCAGCCAAAGGAACAGGGGGCGGTCTAATGAAAAACTGTTTTTT. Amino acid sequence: CASSQRNRGRSNEKLFF.

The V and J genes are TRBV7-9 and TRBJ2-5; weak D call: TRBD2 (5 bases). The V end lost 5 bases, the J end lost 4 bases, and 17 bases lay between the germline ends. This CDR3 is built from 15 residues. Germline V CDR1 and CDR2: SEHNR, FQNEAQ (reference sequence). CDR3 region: CASSRRLLTGETQYF. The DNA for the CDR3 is TGTGCCAGCAGCCGACGACTACTTACCGGAGAGACCCAGTACTTC.

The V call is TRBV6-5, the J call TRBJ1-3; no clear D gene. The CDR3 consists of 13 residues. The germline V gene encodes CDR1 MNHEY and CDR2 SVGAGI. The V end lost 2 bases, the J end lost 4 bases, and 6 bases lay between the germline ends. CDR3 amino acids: CASSYPGGNTIYF. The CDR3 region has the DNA TGTGCCAGCAGTTACCCAGGCGGAAACACCATATATTTT.

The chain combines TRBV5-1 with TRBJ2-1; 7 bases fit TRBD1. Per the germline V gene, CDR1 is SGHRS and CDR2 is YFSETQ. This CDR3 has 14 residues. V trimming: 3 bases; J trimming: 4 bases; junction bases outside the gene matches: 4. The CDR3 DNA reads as TGCGCCAGCAGCTCGGGACAGTCTTACAATGAGCAGTTCTTC. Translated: CASSSGQSYNEQFF.

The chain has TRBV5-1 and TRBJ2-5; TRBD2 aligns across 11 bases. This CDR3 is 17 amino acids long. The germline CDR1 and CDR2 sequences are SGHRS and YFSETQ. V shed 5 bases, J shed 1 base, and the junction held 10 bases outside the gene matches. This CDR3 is CASSRASGGITQETQYF. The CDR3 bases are TGCGCCAGCAGTCGAGCTAGCGGGGGGATTACCCAAGAGACCCAGTACTTC.

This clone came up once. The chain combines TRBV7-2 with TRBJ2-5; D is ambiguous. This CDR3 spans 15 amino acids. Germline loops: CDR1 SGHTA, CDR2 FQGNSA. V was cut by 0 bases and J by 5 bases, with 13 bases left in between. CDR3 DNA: TGTGCCAGCAGCTTAGCGCGGCTCCCCCGGGAGACCCAGTACTTC. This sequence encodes CASSLARLPRETQYF.

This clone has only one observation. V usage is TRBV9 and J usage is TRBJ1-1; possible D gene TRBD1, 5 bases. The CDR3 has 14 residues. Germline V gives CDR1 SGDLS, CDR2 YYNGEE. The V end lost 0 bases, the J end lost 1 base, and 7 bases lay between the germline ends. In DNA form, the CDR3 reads TGTGCCAGCAGCGTAGGGGGGGAGAACACTGAAGCTTTCTTT. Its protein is CASSVGGENTEAFF.

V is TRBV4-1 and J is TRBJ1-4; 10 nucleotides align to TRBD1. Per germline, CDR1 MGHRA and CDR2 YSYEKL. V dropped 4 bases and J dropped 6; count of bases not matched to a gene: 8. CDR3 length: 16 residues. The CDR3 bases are TGCGCCAGCAGCCTAATAGACAGGGGGCAGGATGAAAAACTGTTTTTT. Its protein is CASSLIDRGQDEKLFF.

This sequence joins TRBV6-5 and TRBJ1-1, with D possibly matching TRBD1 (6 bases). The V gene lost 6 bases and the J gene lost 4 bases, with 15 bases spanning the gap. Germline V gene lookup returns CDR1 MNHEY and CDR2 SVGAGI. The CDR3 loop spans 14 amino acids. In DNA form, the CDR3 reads TGTGCCAGCAGGGCCGGACAGCTGATCACTGAAGCTTTCTTT. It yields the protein CASRAGQLITEAFF.

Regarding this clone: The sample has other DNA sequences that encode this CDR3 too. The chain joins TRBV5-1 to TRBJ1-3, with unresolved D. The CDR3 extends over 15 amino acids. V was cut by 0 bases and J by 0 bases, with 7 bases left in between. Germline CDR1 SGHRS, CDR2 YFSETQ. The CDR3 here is CASSLGGSSGNTIYF. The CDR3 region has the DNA TGCGCCAGCAGCTTGGGAGGATCCTCTGGAAACACCATATATTTT.

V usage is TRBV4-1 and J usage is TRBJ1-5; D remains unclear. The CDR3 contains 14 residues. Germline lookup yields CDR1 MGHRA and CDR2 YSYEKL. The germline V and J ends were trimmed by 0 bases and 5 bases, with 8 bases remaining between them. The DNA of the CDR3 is TGCGCCAGCAGCCAAGATAGCGGTTATCAGCCCCAGCATTTT. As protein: CASSQDSGYQPQHF.

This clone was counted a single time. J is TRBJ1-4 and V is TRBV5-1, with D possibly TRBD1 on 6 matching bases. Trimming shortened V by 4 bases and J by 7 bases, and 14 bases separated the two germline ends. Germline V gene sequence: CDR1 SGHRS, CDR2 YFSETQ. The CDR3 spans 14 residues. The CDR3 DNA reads TGCGCCAGCAGCCAACAGGGCGTCGGTGAAAAACTGTTTTTT. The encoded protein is CASSQQGVGEKLFF. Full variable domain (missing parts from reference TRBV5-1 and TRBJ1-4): KAGVTQTPRYLIKTRGQQVTLSCSPISGHRSVSWYQQTPGQGLQFLFEYFSETQRNKGNFPGRFSGRQFSNSRSEMNVSTLELGDSALYLCASSQQGVGEKLFFGSGTQLSVL.